A selection of T cell receptor beta chains follows, all from one sample in a study of blood T cell repertoires in COVID-19. TCRdb's table, derived via immunoSEQ multiplex PCR, lists solely in-frame clones and lacks some. In the table there are roughly 250,000 clones, 70% to 90% of which are singletons. What was sequenced was PBMCs or T cells enriched from blood (not recorded which). The source is a woman aged 45-60 years who had recovered from COVID-19. CDR3s include the opening cysteine and the closing phenylalanine or tryptophan. Fields, in order: D gene, clone size, J gene, V gene, CDR3 DNA, CDR3 protein. The D gene is left open where the match is weak. Some rows have no size entry. The others give once, few or many, or a class for an expanded clone.

d_call: -
clone_size: -
j_call: TRBJ2-1
v_call: TRBV13
cdr3_nt: TGTGCCAGCAGCTTAGTCACCCATTCTAGCGAGAGATCCTACAATGAGCAGTTCTTC
cdr3_aa: CASSLVTHSSERSYNEQFF

d_call: TRBD2
clone_size: -
j_call: TRBJ2-5
v_call: TRBV3-1/TRBV3-2
cdr3_nt: TGTGCCAGCAGCCAACGTCCTGGCGGGAGAATAGAGACCCAGTACTTC
cdr3_aa: CASSQRPGGRIETQYF

d_call: TRBD2
clone_size: -
j_call: TRBJ2-7
v_call: TRBV7-8
cdr3_nt: TGTGCCAGCAGCTTAGGGGGCGGGAGTAGCAACGAGCAGTACTTC
cdr3_aa: CASSLGGGSSNEQYF

d_call: -
clone_size: -
j_call: TRBJ2-1
v_call: TRBV11-2
cdr3_nt: TGTGCCAGCAGCCGAGAGGGTAGGGGGAATGAGCAGTTCTTC
cdr3_aa: CASSREGRGNEQFF

d_call: -
clone_size: -
j_call: TRBJ2-7
v_call: TRBV20-1
cdr3_nt: TGCAGTGCTAGTTTGCTGGACACGCGGCGGCCACGCCGAAACTACGAGCAGTACTTC
cdr3_aa: CSASLLDTRRPRRNYEQYF

d_call: TRBD2
clone_size: -
j_call: TRBJ2-1
v_call: TRBV5-4
cdr3_nt: TGTGCCAGCAGCTTGTATCTAGCGGGACTCGAGAATGAGCAGTTCTTC
cdr3_aa: CASSLYLAGLENEQFF

d_call: TRBD1
clone_size: few
j_call: TRBJ2-7
v_call: TRBV2
cdr3_nt: TGTGCCAGCAGTAGACAGGGCCACGAGCAGTACTTC
cdr3_aa: CASSRQGHEQYF

d_call: TRBD1
clone_size: -
j_call: TRBJ1-6
v_call: TRBV27
cdr3_nt: TGTGCCAGCAGTCGGCCGGACAGGCTAAATTCACCCCTCCACTTT
cdr3_aa: CASSRPDRLNSPLHF

d_call: TRBD2
clone_size: -
j_call: TRBJ2-3
v_call: TRBV27
cdr3_nt: TGTGCCAGCAACGGTCGCGGGAGACGGACAGATACGCAGTATTTT
cdr3_aa: CASNGRGRRTDTQYF

d_call: -
clone_size: -
j_call: TRBJ1-5
v_call: TRBV5-4
cdr3_nt: TGTGCCAGCAGCTTACAGGGTGCCAGCAATCAGCCCCAGCATTTT
cdr3_aa: CASSLQGASNQPQHF

d_call: -
clone_size: few
j_call: TRBJ1-2
v_call: TRBV6-5
cdr3_nt: TGTGCCAGCAGTTATGAGGGCAGGGAGGGGCCCTATGGCTACACCTTC
cdr3_aa: CASSYEGREGPYGYTF

d_call: -
clone_size: -
j_call: TRBJ2-7
v_call: TRBV19
cdr3_nt: TGTGCCAGTAGCGACAGGTTGAGAGGCTACGAGCAGTACTTC
cdr3_aa: CASSDRLRGYEQYF

d_call: TRBD2
clone_size: -
j_call: TRBJ2-5
v_call: TRBV28
cdr3_nt: TGTGTGTGTAAAACGGGAGGAGTCGAAGAGACCCAGTACTTC
cdr3_aa: CVCKTGGVEETQYF

d_call: TRBD2
clone_size: -
j_call: TRBJ2-3
v_call: TRBV9
cdr3_nt: TGTGCCAGCAGCGTTACTAGCGGAGTTAGCACAGATACGCAGTATTTT
cdr3_aa: CASSVTSGVSTDTQYF

d_call: TRBD2
clone_size: -
j_call: TRBJ2-7
v_call: TRBV6-2/TRBV6-3
cdr3_nt: TGTGCCAGCAGTTACGTGTCTAGCGGGGCCCAAGTGGAGCAGTACTTC
cdr3_aa: CASSYVSSGAQVEQYF

d_call: TRBD2
clone_size: -
j_call: TRBJ2-7
v_call: TRBV30
cdr3_nt: TGTGCCTGGAGAGGGAGAGCGGGAGGGTACGAGCAGTACTTC
cdr3_aa: CAWRGRAGGYEQYF